Listed below are T cell receptor beta chains from one sample, sequenced in a study of blood T cell repertoires in COVID-19. TCRdb keeps only in-frame clones here, not all; method: immunoSEQ multiplex PCR. This sample has roughly 320,000 clones, with roughly 91% found just once. Material for sequencing was peripheral blood. Receptors originate from a woman aged 30 to 39 with COVID-19, enrolled during active disease. Each CDR3 is given without its conserved first and last residue.

v_gene	j_gene	CDR3aa
TRBV5-4	TRBJ1-1	ASSQDRKKRAF
TRBV2	TRBJ1-5	ASSGTGWQPQH
TRBV24-1	TRBJ1-1	ATSDRTGSTEAF
TRBV18	TRBJ2-2	ASSGSRGTGELF
TRBV3-1/TRBV3-2	TRBJ1-3	AVSGAISGNTIY
TRBV7-2	TRBJ1-2	ASSTDRAYGYT
TRBV5-4	TRBJ2-5	ASSPGLAGAETQY
TRBV6-6	TRBJ1-1	ASSYASEAF
TRBV6-5	TRBJ2-1	ASRGPGGAYNEQF
TRBV5-1	TRBJ1-2	ASSLAARGLEGYT
TRBV2	TRBJ1-1	ASSEQGNTEAF
TRBV21-1	TRBJ2-5	ASSPNADQETQY
TRBV6-2/TRBV6-3	TRBJ1-5	ASSYPAGYNQPQH
TRBV7-2	TRBJ1-5	ASSFLAQGGSNQPQH
TRBV5-1	TRBJ2-7	ASRLGGRVVSEQY
TRBV7-9	TRBJ1-1	ASSLDRGRRAF
TRBV7-8	TRBJ2-5	ASSLLTGGQETQY
TRBV3-1/TRBV3-2	TRBJ1-2	ASSQGQGGYT
TRBV10-2	TRBJ2-2	ASVAGDGELF
TRBV3-1/TRBV3-2	TRBJ2-3	ASSHLAGGTTDTQY
TRBV18	TRBJ1-1	ASSSKARNTEAF
TRBV7-9	TRBJ2-2	ASSLGQFNTGELF
TRBV4-3	TRBJ2-4	ASSQELQGVKNIQY
TRBV7-2	TRBJ2-1	ASSLTRHEQF
TRBV7-9	TRBJ1-1	ASSLVVGSPEAF
TRBV27	TRBJ1-6	ASSITGSNSPLH